This TCR beta chain was recorded in a study of blood T cell repertoires in COVID-19. Whole-study context: COVID-19 samples, acute and convalescent, were from the United States, Italy and Spain. The cDNA or gDNA used as material had been derived from T cells, B-cell-depleted T cells, or PBMCs.

The J segment lost 6 bases and the V segment lost 0 bases, leaving 3 bases of the junction unmatched. In germline, CDR1 is SGHNT, CDR2 YYREEE (reference sequence). There are 13 residues in the CDR3. TCRdb's table, derived via immunoSEQ multiplex PCR, lists solely in-frame clones and lacks some. The sample records about 150,000 clones, 75% to 90% being singletons. Seattle researchers signed up patients amid active infection and tracked them longitudinally. The sequence derives from a young man with COVID-19, enrolled during active disease. The chain has TRBV5-4 and TRBJ2-7, with 7 bases that match TRBD2. The sequenced material came from peripheral blood. The CDR3 nucleotides are TGTGCCAGCAGCTTGGGTCTAGCGGCCGAGCAGTACTTC. It codes for CASSLGLAAEQYF.